This TCR beta chain came from a study of T cell responses to AZD1222 COVID-19 vaccine. Study-wide points: Variant regions that are unmutated are reportedly the target of nearly half of spike-specific TCRs. Dominant CD4 TCR responses targeted spike regions 160-218 and 743-854.

The CDR3 is 18 amino acids. V was pared by 7 bases and J by 2 bases, with 24 bases between. The table came from immunoSEQ multiplex PCR; TCRdb's copy has only in-frame clones and leaves some out. Of 100,000 to 150,000 clones in the sample, 85% to 95% were seen once. Comment on this clone: The antigen remains unidentified.

The chain links TRBV23-1 to TRBJ2-1, with D tentatively TRBD1 or TRBD2 (10 bases each). TRBV23-1 is recorded as an ORF, its role being uncertain. The sequence was collected from an adult in good health. Sequenced here: peripheral blood, sampled on day 0 of AZD1222 vaccination. The CDR3 DNA reads TGCGCCAGCACTCGGGACAGGGGAACTAGCGGGGCCTACAATGAGCAGTTCTTC. It yields the protein CASTRDRGTSGAYNEQFF.